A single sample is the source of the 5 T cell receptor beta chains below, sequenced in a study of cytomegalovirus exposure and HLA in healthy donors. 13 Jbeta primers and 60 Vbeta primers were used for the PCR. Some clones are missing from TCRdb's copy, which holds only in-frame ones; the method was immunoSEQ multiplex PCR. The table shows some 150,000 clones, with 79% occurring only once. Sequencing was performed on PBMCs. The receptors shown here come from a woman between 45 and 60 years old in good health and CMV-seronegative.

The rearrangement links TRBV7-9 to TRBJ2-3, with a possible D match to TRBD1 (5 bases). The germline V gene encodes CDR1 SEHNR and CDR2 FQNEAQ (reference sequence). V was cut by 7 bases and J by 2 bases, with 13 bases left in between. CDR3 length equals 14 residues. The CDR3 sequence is CASNKGPYTDTQYF. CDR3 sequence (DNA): TGTGCCAGCAACAAGGGGCCGTACACAGATACGCAGTATTTT. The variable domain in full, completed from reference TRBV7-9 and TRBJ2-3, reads DTGVSQNPRHKITKRGQNVTFRCDPISEHNRLYWYRQTLGQGPEFLTYFQNEAQLEKSRLLSDRFSAERPKGSFSTLEIQRTEQGDSAMYLCASNKGPYTDTQYFGPGTRLTVL.

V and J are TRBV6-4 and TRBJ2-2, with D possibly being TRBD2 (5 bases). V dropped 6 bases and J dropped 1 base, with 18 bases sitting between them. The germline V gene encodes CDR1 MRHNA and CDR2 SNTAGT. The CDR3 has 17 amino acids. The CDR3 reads CASSEGWTPGNTGELFF. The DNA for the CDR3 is TGTGCCAGCAGCGAGGGTTGGACCCCCGGGAACACCGGGGAGCTGTTTTTT.

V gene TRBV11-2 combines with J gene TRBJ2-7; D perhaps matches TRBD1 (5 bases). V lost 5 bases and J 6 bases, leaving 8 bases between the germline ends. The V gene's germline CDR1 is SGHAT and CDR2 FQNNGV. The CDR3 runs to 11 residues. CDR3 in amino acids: CASSPGAEQYF. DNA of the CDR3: TGTGCCAGCAGCCCTGGGGCCGAGCAGTACTTC.

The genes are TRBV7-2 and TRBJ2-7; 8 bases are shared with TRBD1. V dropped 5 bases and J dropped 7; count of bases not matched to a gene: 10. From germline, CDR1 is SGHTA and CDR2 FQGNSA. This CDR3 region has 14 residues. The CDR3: CASSTGQGGEEQYF. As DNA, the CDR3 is TGTGCCAGCAGCACTGGACAGGGAGGAGAAGAGCAGTACTTC.

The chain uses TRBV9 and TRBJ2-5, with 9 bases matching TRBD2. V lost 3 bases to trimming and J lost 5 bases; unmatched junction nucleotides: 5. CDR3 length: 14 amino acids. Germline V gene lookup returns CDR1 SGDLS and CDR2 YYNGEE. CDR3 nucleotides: TGTGCCAGCAGCGCAAGAGGACTAGCGGAGACCCAGTACTTC. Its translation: CASSARGLAETQYF.